The source of this T cell receptor beta chain is a study of T cell responses to AZD1222 COVID-19 vaccine. Sequencing was performed with immunoSEQ multiplex PCR; in TCRdb, only in-frame clones are kept and a portion is missing. The data contain 150,000 to 250,000 clones, just over 90% of them singletons. There are 13 residues in the CDR3. Germline assignment: CDR1 MNHEY and CDR2 SMNVEV (reference sequence). V shed 4 bases and J 10 bases; nucleotides not matched to a gene: 7. The rearrangement uses TRBV27 and TRBJ1-5; 7 bases are shared with TRBD1. The sample in question was peripheral blood, obtained 28 days after the second AZD1222 dose. The receptor was derived from an adult who received the AZD1222 COVID-19 vaccine. CDR3 loop: CASSSRQGGPQHF. The DNA for the CDR3 is TGTGCCAGCAGTTCCCGACAGGGTGGACCCCAGCATTTT.